Given below is one T cell receptor beta chain in context. The specificity of this receptor is unknown. Base quality data are lacking; no much larger clone is found one base away. The immunoSEQ Assay, a bias-controlled multiplex PCR, was used to amplify TCRbeta CDR3 regions from genomic DNA. The authors' analysis ran thus. The number of nucleated cells in each sample was estimated by amplification of reference gene primers within the assay. To quantify the absolute abundance of each unique TCRbeta CDR3 rearrangement, sequence reads were collapsed and filtered. For each sample, productive Simpson clonality was calculated as the square root of Simpson's diversity index over productive rearrangements. The clones in this table, taken by TCRdb from immuneACCESS, are in-frame only. Not every clone is retained; where verified, under half of the shortfall comes from an unresolved V gene, and the cause of the rest is unknown. That table supplies the V and J calls and clone size; D and trimming were determined from the DNA. The sample table contains some 120,000 clones; only one count was recorded for about 85% of them. The top ten clonotypes cover approximately 1.3% of the sample.

Whole blood was collected in K2EDTA tubes by collaborating institutions according to the institutions' own protocols. For TCRbeta analysis, collaborators shipped samples in one of three forms: frozen whole blood, isolated PBMCs, or DNA extracted from either of those sample types. From a lookup of the germline V gene, CDR1 and CDR2 are SGHAT and FQNNGV. Trimming accounts for 5 bases at V and 3 bases at J, while the number of junction bases matched to no gene is 9. Inclusive of the bounding cysteine and phenylalanine, the CDR3 is 17 residues long. Only the CDR3 DNA stays, 51 bases, in frame from base 1. This sample was taken from a study of blood T cell repertoires in COVID-19 (dated by TCRdb to 2019 to 2021). Concerning the study at large: Samples from collaborators originated in the United States, Italy and Spain and spanned both the acute and convalescent phases of COVID-19. HLA class I and class II types, where available, came from metadata supplied by the sample provider rather than from assay-based typing. A freely available public database, intended as a resource for researchers studying the immune response to SARS-CoV-2, is where the repertoires were released. The dataset comprised deeply sampled blood TCRbeta repertoires from subjects exposed to, actively infected with, or recovered from COVID-19. The samples were drawn from two sources: the first 160 participants of the ongoing ImmuneRACE study, and 950 to 1,500 subjects contributed by 6 global collaborators. Nearly every sample came with metadata listing a de-identified subject ID, COVID-19 status, age in years and sex. The prospective study material was composed of cDNA or gDNA derived from T cells, B-cell-depleted T cells, or PBMCs. Study-wide conclusions, independent of this receptor: How much clinical and demographic metadata was included differed by source and by participant, and the metadata was provided uncurated.

The sample was peripheral blood. The TCR comes from a man aged 40-55 years with acute or convalescent COVID-19. In this chain, TRBV11-2 is recombined with TRBJ2-7; TRBD2 matches 14 bases in the middle. The base sequence is TGTGCCAGCAGCCCGGGAGGACTAGCGGGGGGAAACTACGAGCAGTACTTC. The translation is CASSPGGLAGGNYEQYF.